This T cell receptor (beta chain) was profiled in a study of response to subunit inactivated influenza vaccine. Findings and caveats of the study: The authors proposed limited new T cell recruitment per seasonal influenza vaccination.

Germline CDR1 and CDR2: MGHRA and YSYEKL. The trim removed 0 bases at V and 2 bases at J, leaving 4 bases unmatched. The CDR3 totals 16 residues. A few counts support this clonotype. What it binds is unknown. TCRdb fed the RT-PCR reads into MiXCR, producing one record per CDR3 protein. Of roughly 650,000 distinct CDR3 sequences in the sample, 15% to 19% were seen once. The chain links TRBV4-1 to TRBJ2-5, with 9 nucleotides matching TRBD1. This material consisted of PBMCs from blood, taken roughly 13 days after vaccination. This TCR derives from a man aged 45 to 65 who received an inactivated influenza vaccine. In DNA form, the CDR3 reads TGCGCCAGCAGCCAAGATACGACAGGGGGACAAGAGACCCAGTACTTC. This encodes CASSQDTTGGQETQYF.